Below, 6 T cell receptor beta chains from the same sample are listed, as sequenced in a study of T-cell reconstitution after alpha-beta-depleted transplantation in children. Researchers prepared the TCRbeta library using unique molecular identifiers, the study reports. TCRdb called the PCR reads again in MiXCR, with one record for every CDR3 protein. The sample includes approximately 300,000 distinct CDR3 sequences, 10% of them seen just once. Sequencing used PBMCs, obtained before TCRalphabeta/CD19-depleted stem cell transplant. Receptors originate from a boy under two years old with acute myeloid leukemia, due to receive a stem cell transplant.

The genes are TRBV5-1 and TRBJ2-6; the D gene is possibly TRBD1 (5 bases). The germline V gene encodes CDR1 SGHRS and CDR2 YFSETQ. The CDR3 contains 15 residues. V was cut by 6 bases and J by 6 bases, with 16 bases left in between. In DNA form, the CDR3 reads TGCGCCAGCAATCAGGGAAGTGGTGAGGCCAACGTCCTGACTTTC. Protein sequence: CASNQGSGEANVLTF.

This clonotype was found a few times. DNA for the CDR3: TGTGCCTGGAGTTTCGGGCAGTATGGCTACACCTTC. Its protein is CAWSFGQYGYTF. V and J are TRBV30 and TRBJ1-2; D call uncertain. V was cut by 2 bases and J by 5 bases, with 9 bases left in between. This CDR3 comprises 12 residues. From germline, CDR1 is GTSNPN and CDR2 SVGIG (reference sequence).

This clonotype was recorded a few times. The J gene is TRBJ2-3, the V gene TRBV19; D may be TRBD2 (5 bases). CDR3 size: 14 residues. Germline lookup yields CDR1 LNHDA and CDR2 SQIVND (reference sequence). V lost 6 bases, J lost 1 base, and 11 bases lay in between. The CDR3 loop is CASRRTPGTDTQYF. The CDR3 DNA reads as TGTGCCAGTAGGAGGACTCCTGGCACAGATACGCAGTATTTT.

This clonotype was found many times. The DNA of the CDR3 is TGTGCCAGCAGTCTCTGGGCCAAAAACATTCAGTACTTC. Protein product: CASSLWAKNIQYF. The rearrangement uses TRBV28 and TRBJ2-4; D unresolved. Per germline, CDR1 MDHEN and CDR2 SYDVKM. Trimming took 5 bases from V and 1 from J, leaving 6 bases between them. The CDR3 totals 13 residues.

This clonotype was detected only a few times. The CDR3 coding sequence is TGTGCCAGTAGAACGGGACAGGGAAACAATGAGCAGTTCTTC. It encodes CASRTGQGNNEQFF. J is TRBJ2-1 and V is TRBV19; TRBD1 matches at 9 bases. CDR1 and CDR2 (germline): LNHDA, SQIVND (reference sequence). This CDR3 region has 14 residues. The J segment lost 5 bases and the V segment lost 6 bases, leaving 5 bases of the junction unmatched.

About this clonotype: A read error may explain this, as a much larger clone is one base away. The chain combines TRBV5-1 with TRBJ2-1; TRBD1 agrees at 9 bases. CDR3 length: 14 amino acids. Germline-derived CDR1 and CDR2 are SGHRS and YFSETQ. CDR3 nucleotides: TGCACCAGCAGCACAGGGACAGGGTACGATGAGCAGTTCTTC. It is translated as CTSSTGTGYDEQFF.